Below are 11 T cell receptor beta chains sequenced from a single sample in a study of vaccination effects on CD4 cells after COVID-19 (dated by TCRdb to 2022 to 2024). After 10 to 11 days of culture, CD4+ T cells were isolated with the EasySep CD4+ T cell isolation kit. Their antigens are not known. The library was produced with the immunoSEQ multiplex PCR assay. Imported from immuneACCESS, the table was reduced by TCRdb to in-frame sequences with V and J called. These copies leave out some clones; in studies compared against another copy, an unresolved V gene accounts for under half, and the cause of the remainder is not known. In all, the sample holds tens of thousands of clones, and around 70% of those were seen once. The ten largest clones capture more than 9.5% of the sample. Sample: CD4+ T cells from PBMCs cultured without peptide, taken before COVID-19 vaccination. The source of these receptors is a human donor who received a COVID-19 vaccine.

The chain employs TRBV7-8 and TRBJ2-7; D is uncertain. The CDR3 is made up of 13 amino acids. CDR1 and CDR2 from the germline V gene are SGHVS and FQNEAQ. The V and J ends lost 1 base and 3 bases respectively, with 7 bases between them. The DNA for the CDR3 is TGTGCCAGCAGCTTAGTAGACAACTACGAGCAGTACTTC. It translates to CASSLVDNYEQYF.

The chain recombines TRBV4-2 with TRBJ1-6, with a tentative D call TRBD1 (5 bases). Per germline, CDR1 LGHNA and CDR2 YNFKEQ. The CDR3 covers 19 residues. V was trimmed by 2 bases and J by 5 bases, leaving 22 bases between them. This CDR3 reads CASSQTYYRGQPDNSPLHF. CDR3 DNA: TGTGCCAGCAGCCAAACCTACTACCGGGGCCAACCTGATAATTCACCCCTCCACTTT.

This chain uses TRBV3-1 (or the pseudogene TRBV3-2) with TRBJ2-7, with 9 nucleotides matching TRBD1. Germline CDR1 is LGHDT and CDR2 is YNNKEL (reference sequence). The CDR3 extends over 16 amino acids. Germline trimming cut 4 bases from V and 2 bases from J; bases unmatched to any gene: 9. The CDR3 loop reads CASSPAPGQGPYEQYF. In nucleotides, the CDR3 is TGTGCCAGCAGCCCAGCTCCGGGACAGGGCCCCTACGAGCAGTACTTC.

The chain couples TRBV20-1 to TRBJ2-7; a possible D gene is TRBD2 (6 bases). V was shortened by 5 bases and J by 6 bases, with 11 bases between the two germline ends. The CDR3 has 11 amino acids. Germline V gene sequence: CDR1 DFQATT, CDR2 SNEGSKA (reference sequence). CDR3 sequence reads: CSAQEGLEQYF. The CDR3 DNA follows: TGCAGTGCTCAGGAGGGACTCGAGCAGTACTTC.

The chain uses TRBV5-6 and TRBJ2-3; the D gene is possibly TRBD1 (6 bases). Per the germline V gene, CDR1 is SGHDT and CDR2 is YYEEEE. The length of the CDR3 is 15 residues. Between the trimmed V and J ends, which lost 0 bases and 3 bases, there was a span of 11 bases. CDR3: CASSLDTTGTDTQYF. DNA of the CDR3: TGTGCCAGCAGCTTGGACACCACAGGGACAGATACGCAGTATTTT.

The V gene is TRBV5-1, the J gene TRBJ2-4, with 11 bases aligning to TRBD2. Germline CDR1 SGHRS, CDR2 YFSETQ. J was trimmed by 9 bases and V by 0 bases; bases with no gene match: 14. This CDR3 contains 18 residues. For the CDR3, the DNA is TGCGCCAGCAGCTTGGGTAATAGCGGGAGGGCCGCCTACGGCATTCAGTACTTC. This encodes CASSLGNSGRAAYGIQYF.

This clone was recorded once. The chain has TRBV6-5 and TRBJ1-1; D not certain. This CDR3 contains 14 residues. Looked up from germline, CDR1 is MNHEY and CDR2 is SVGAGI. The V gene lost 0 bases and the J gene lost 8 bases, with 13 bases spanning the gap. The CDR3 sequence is CASSYSDTTGEAFF. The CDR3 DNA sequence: TGTGCCAGCAGTTACTCTGATACTACGGGGGAAGCTTTCTTT.

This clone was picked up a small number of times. CDR3 sequence: CASSSPTPTNGYTF. The CDR3 region has the DNA TGTGCCAGCAGTTCCCCGACACCGACGAATGGCTACACCTTC. The chain carries TRBV6-6 and TRBJ1-2, with D uncertain. This CDR3 is built from 14 residues. Germline V lookup: CDR1 MNHNY, CDR2 SVGAGI (reference sequence). Trimming removed 4 bases from V and 6 bases from J, with 15 bases in between.

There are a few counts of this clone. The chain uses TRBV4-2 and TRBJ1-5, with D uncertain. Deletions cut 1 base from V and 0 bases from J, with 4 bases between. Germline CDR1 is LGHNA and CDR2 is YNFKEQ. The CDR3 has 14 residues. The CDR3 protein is CASSQGVSNQPQHF. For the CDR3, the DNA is TGTGCCAGCAGCCAAGGGGTTAGCAATCAGCCCCAGCATTTT.

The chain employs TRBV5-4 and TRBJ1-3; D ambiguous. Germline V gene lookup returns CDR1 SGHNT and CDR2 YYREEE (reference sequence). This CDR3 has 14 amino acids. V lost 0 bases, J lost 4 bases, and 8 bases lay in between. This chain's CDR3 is CASSLGPLGNTIYF. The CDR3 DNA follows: TGTGCCAGCAGCTTGGGGCCCCTAGGAAACACCATATATTTT.

The CDR3 spells CASSTNPTTNTEAFF. The CDR3 DNA follows: TGTGCCAGCAGCACTAACCCGACAACGAACACTGAAGCTTTCTTT. This chain connects TRBV5-4 to TRBJ1-1, with unresolved D. This CDR3 has 15 residues. Trimming stripped 4 bases from V and 1 base from J, with 14 bases between. Per the germline V gene, CDR1 is SGHNT and CDR2 is YYREEE (reference sequence).